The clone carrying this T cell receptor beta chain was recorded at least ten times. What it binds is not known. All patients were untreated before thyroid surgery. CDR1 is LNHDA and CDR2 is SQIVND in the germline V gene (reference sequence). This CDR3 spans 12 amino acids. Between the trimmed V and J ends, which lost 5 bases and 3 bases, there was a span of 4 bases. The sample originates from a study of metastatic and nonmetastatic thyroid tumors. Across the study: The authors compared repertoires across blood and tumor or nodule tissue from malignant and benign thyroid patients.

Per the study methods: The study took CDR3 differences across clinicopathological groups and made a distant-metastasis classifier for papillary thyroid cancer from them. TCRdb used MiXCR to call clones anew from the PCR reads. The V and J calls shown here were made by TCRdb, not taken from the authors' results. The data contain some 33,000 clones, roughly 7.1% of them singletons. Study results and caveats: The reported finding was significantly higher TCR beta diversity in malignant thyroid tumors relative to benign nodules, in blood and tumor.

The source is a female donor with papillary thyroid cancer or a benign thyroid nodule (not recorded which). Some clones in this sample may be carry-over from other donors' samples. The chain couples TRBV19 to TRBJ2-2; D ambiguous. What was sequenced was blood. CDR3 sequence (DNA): TGTGCCAGTAGTGGACACACCGGGGAGCTGTTTTTT. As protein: CASSGHTGELFF.